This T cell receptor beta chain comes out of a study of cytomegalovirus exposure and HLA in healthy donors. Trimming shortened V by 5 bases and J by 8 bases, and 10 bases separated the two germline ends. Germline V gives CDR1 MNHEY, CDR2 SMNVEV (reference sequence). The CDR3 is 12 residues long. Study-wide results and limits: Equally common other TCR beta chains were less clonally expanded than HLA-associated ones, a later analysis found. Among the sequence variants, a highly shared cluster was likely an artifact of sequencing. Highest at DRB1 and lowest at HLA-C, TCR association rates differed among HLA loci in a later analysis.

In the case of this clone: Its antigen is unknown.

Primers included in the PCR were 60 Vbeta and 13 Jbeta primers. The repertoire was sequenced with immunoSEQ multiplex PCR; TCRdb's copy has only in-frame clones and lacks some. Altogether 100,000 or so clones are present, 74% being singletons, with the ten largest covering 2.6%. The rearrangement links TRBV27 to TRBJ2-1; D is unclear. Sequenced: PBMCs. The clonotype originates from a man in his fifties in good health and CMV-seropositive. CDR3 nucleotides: TGTGCCAGCAGTCAAAGACTTGATGAGCAGTTCTTC. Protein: CASSQRLDEQFF.